This T cell receptor (beta chain) was recorded in a study of glioma-infiltrating T cells after dendritic cell vaccination. Data came from immunoSEQ multiplex PCR; TCRdb stores just in-frame clones and leaves some out. This sample yields more than 85,000 clones, of which about 84% are seen a single time; over 2.5% belongs to the top ten. This CDR3 is 16 amino acids long. V was clipped by 4 bases and J by 4 bases, with 19 bases between them. The germline CDR1 and CDR2 sequences are MNHNS and SASEGT. The sequence was obtained from a human donor with glioblastoma. This specimen was blood, taken before dendritic cell vaccination. The chain links TRBV6-1 to TRBJ1-2, with a tentative D call TRBD1 (6 bases). DNA of the CDR3: TGTGCCAGCAGTGCCGAGGGACACCAATGGCCCTATGGCTACACCTTC. This sequence encodes CASSAEGHQWPYGYTF.